This record concerns one T cell receptor (beta chain) sequence. This specimen comes from a study of blood T cell repertoires in COVID-19. Study-wide background: Italy, Spain and the United States were the sources of the convalescent and acute COVID-19 samples. T cells, B-cell-depleted T cells, or PBMCs provided the cDNA or gDNA that served as material.

The repertoire was sequenced with immunoSEQ multiplex PCR; TCRdb's copy has only in-frame clones and lacks some. The sample records fewer than 200,000 clones, less than 85% being singletons. Individuals aged about 18 to 90 years were recruited from about two dozen US areas. This TCR was recovered from a woman in her sixties with acute COVID-19. Input material: PBMCs or T cells enriched from blood (not recorded which).

CDR3 coding DNA: TGCGCCAGCAGCCAGGGGACAGTTACTAATGAAAAACTGTTTTTT. Its translation is CASSQGTVTNEKLFF. The chain carries TRBV4-3 and TRBJ1-4; 7 bases agree with TRBD1. V lost 3 bases to trimming and J lost 2 bases; unmatched junction nucleotides: 3. There are 15 residues in the CDR3. Germline CDR1 reads LGHNA; CDR2 reads YSLEER.